The 30 T cell receptor beta chains reported below all come from one sample, sequenced in a study of blood T cell repertoires in COVID-19. TCRdb keeps only in-frame clones here, not all; method: immunoSEQ multiplex PCR. This table holds 60,000 to 70,000 clones, approximately 83% found once. The specimen sequenced was peripheral blood. The receptor source for this set is a man at least 80 years old with acute or convalescent COVID-19.

This chain connects TRBV6-5 to TRBJ2-7, with 9 bases aligning to TRBD2. V dropped 0 bases and J dropped 3; count of bases not matched to a gene: 6. The germline CDR1 and CDR2 sequences are MNHEY and SVGAGI. The CDR3 is 16 amino acids. CDR3 sequence reads: CASSYSGLAWRYEQYF. The CDR3 DNA reads TGTGCCAGCAGTTACTCCGGACTAGCGTGGCGCTACGAGCAGTACTTC.

The rearrangement joins TRBV6-1 to TRBJ1-3; 9 bases fit TRBD1. V dropped 2 bases and J dropped 7; count of bases not matched to a gene: 6. CDR3 length: 15 residues. Germline CDR1 MNHNS, CDR2 SASEGT. For the CDR3, the DNA is TGTGCCAGCAGTGAACGCGGGACAGGGTTTAACACCATATATTTT. This translates into CASSERGTGFNTIYF.

This chain uses TRBV6-5 with TRBJ1-3; D call uncertain. The CDR3 extends over 12 amino acids. Looked up from germline, CDR1 is MNHEY and CDR2 is SVGAGI. V lost 4 bases and J lost 5, with 6 bases in between. DNA of the CDR3: TGTGCCAGCAGTTCCAGAAGAAACACCATATATTTT. Amino acid sequence: CASSSRRNTIYF.

This clone has a handful of counts. The chain has TRBV27 and TRBJ2-2; the match to TRBD1 covers 8 bases. J gave up 5 bases and V 5 bases, and 7 bases lay outside the gene matches. The CDR3 sequence is 15 residues long. Germline CDR1 and CDR2: MNHEY and SMNVEV (reference sequence). The CDR3 DNA reads as TGTGCCAGCAGTATACAGGGGGGATTGACCGGGGAGCTGTTTTTT. Translating gives CASSIQGGLTGELFF.

This clone has only a few counts. V gene TRBV11-2 combines with J gene TRBJ2-7; 8 bases map to TRBD1. The V and J ends lost 6 bases and 4 bases, in that order; junction bases with no gene match: 17. Germline CDR1 is SGHAT and CDR2 is FQNNGV. CDR3 length: 17 residues. In DNA, the CDR3 is TGTGCCAGCAGTAGAAACTCCGGACAGGGAAGGCGGTACGAGCAGTACTTC. Amino acid sequence: CASSRNSGQGRRYEQYF.

The rearrangement uses TRBV9 and TRBJ1-3; D not certain. CDR3 length equals 15 residues. Germline values: CDR1 SGDLS, CDR2 YYNGEE. Deletions cut 0 bases from V and 3 bases from J, with 10 bases between. CDR3 coding DNA: TGTGCCAGCAGCGTAGGGGTAGGGAGTGGAAACACCATATATTTT. This codes for CASSVGVGSGNTIYF. Looking up the rest from reference TRBV9 and TRBJ1-3 gives the full variable domain: DSGVTQTPKHLITATGQRVTLRCSPRSGDLSVYWYQQSLDQGLQFLIQYYNGEERAKGNILERFSAQQFPDLHSELNLSSLELGDSALYFCASSVGVGSGNTIYFGEGSWLTVV.

The J gene is TRBJ2-1, the V gene TRBV15; D is perhaps TRBD2 (7 bases). This CDR3 is 15 amino acids long. The V and J ends lost 4 bases and 3 bases respectively, with 13 bases between them. The germline gives CDR1 LNHNV, CDR2 YYDKDF (reference sequence). The CDR3 DNA reads as TGTGCCACCAGCATCAGCGGGACAAGCTACAATGAGCAGTTCTTC. Translating gives CATSISGTSYNEQFF.

The rearrangement links TRBV5-1 to TRBJ2-3; the match to TRBD1 covers 7 bases. Germline-derived CDR1 and CDR2 are SGHRS and YFSETQ. The V segment lost 5 bases and the J segment 2 bases; nucleotides outside the gene matches: 14. This CDR3 is built from 17 residues. The CDR3 protein is CASSLQSGGISTDTQYF. The DNA for the CDR3 is TGCGCCAGCAGTCTTCAATCAGGGGGTATCTCCACAGATACGCAGTATTTT.

V gene TRBV9 combines with J gene TRBJ2-7; 8 positions agree with TRBD2. Germline V gene data show CDR1 as SGDLS and CDR2 as YYNGEE. V was clipped by 4 bases and J by 4 bases; unmatched bases: 7. The CDR3 consists of 14 residues. The CDR3 bases are TGTGCCAGCAGCTCGGAAGCGGGGGATTACGAGCAGTACTTC. Translation gives CASSSEAGDYEQYF.

This rearrangement joins TRBV10-1 to TRBJ2-7; 8 positions match TRBD2. V trimming: 9 bases; J trimming: 4 bases; junction bases outside the gene matches: 11. The CDR3 is 14 residues long. Per the germline V gene, CDR1 is WNHNN and CDR2 is SYGVQD (reference sequence). Here the CDR3 DNA reads TGCGCCAGTATGGTCGTGGCGGGGGGATACGAGCAGTACTTC. It yields the protein CASMVVAGGYEQYF.

The rearrangement joins TRBV3-1 (or the pseudogene TRBV3-2) to TRBJ1-2; 10 nucleotides align to TRBD1. The CDR3 extends over 16 amino acids. Trimming took 4 bases from V and 1 from J; bases not matched to a gene: 6. Germline values: CDR1 LGHDT, CDR2 YNNKEL (reference sequence). The CDR3 loop reads CASSPLGQGFNYGYTF. CDR3 in DNA: TGTGCCAGCAGCCCGCTGGGACAGGGGTTTAACTATGGCTACACCTTC.

This chain's CDR3 is CASRQGAGNTIYF. In nucleotides, the CDR3 is TGTGCCAGCAGACAGGGGGCTGGAAACACCATATATTTT. The chain combines TRBV2 with TRBJ1-3; 8 bases line up with TRBD1. Germline V gene lookup returns CDR1 SNHLY and CDR2 FYNNEI. The CDR3 runs to 13 residues. V shed 6 bases and J 2 bases; nucleotides not matched to a gene: 0.

J is TRBJ1-5 and V is TRBV19; D remains unclear. The CDR3 is made up of 13 amino acids. The V end lost 5 bases, the J end lost 7 bases, and 12 bases lay between the germline ends. Per germline, CDR1 LNHDA and CDR2 SQIVND (reference sequence). CDR3 sequence reads: CASSRGLEQPQHF. The CDR3 DNA reads TGTGCCAGTAGTCGTGGCCTGGAGCAGCCCCAGCATTTT.

The V and J genes are TRBV3-1 (or the pseudogene TRBV3-2) and TRBJ1-3; unclear D gene. Germline-derived CDR1 and CDR2 are LGHDT and YNNKEL (reference sequence). V lost 2 bases to trimming and J lost 1 base, with 15 bases between them. The CDR3 extends over 17 amino acids. CDR3: CASSQSNTFRSGNTIYF. As DNA, the CDR3 is TGTGCCAGCAGCCAAAGCAATACCTTCAGGTCTGGAAACACCATATATTTT.

The chain couples TRBV5-8 to TRBJ1-2, with D uncertain. Germline CDR1 is SGHTS and CDR2 is YDEGEE. V shed 5 bases and J shed 9 bases, with 14 bases lying between them. The CDR3 extends over 12 amino acids. CDR3 sequence: CASRWGGESYTF. The CDR3 DNA reads TGTGCCAGCAGGTGGGGAGGCGAAAGCTACACCTTC.

The chain joins TRBV18 to TRBJ1-6; weak D call: TRBD1 (6 bases). V was cut by 2 bases and J by 0 bases, with 17 bases left in between. The germline CDR1 and CDR2 sequences are KGHSH and LQKENI. This CDR3 comprises 19 residues. CDR3: CASSPSVLRGSSYNSPLHF. The CDR3 region has the DNA TGTGCCAGCTCACCATCGGTTCTCAGGGGAAGCTCCTATAATTCACCCCTCCACTTT.

In this sample, this clone turned up a few times. The chain has TRBV18 and TRBJ2-7, with 8 bases identical to TRBD2. Germline loops: CDR1 KGHSH, CDR2 LQKENI. CDR3 length: 15 amino acids. Trimming removed 3 bases from V and 1 base from J; junction bases left unmatched: 5. CDR3 nucleotides: TGTGCCAGCTCACCCTCGAGCGGGAGTTCCTACGAGCAGTACTTC. Its translation is CASSPSSGSSYEQYF.

This clone has just a few counts. The chain has TRBV5-4 and TRBJ1-1, with TRBD1 matching over 8 bases. The V segment lost 0 bases and the J segment 6 bases; nucleotides outside the gene matches: 10. The CDR3 runs to 16 residues. Germline V gives CDR1 SGHNT, CDR2 YYREEE (reference sequence). The chain's CDR3 is CASSLAGTGLRPEAFF. CDR3 in DNA: TGTGCCAGCAGCTTGGCCGGGACAGGCTTGCGGCCTGAAGCTTTCTTT.

The genes are TRBV5-6 and TRBJ2-1, with 13 bases lining up with TRBD2. CDR1 is SGHDT and CDR2 is YYEEEE in the germline V gene. The CDR3 sequence is 16 residues long. The ends lost 2 bases at V and 4 bases at J; junction bases unmatched: 3. CDR3 in amino acids: CASSFRTSGRYNEQFF. Written as DNA, the CDR3 is TGTGCCAGCAGCTTCCGGACTAGCGGGAGATACAATGAGCAGTTCTTC.

The chain is built from TRBV12-3 or TRBV12-4 and TRBJ2-2; 8 nucleotides align to TRBD1. CDR3 length: 13 amino acids. V shed 5 bases, J shed 6 bases, and the junction held 2 bases outside the gene matches. The chain's CDR3 is CASSLTGAGELFF. Here the CDR3 DNA reads TGTGCCAGCAGTCTGACAGGGGCCGGGGAGCTGTTTTTT.

This clone has more than one count but fewer than ten. This chain links TRBV10-3 with TRBJ1-5; 9 bases match TRBD1. V dropped 10 bases and J dropped 2; count of bases not matched to a gene: 9. The CDR3 is 15 residues long. Germline V lookup: CDR1 ENHRY, CDR2 SYGVKD. CDR3 residues: CASQGQGNRNQPQHF. The CDR3 DNA follows: TGTGCCAGCCAGGGACAGGGAAATCGCAATCAGCCCCAGCATTTT.

This chain connects TRBV4-3 to TRBJ2-3; D perhaps matches TRBD2 (7 bases). The germline V and J ends were trimmed by 1 base and 4 bases, with 15 bases remaining between them. The CDR3 sequence is 16 residues long. CDR1 is LGHNA and CDR2 is YSLEER in the germline V gene. CDR3: CASSQGGGGAPDTQYF. The DNA of the CDR3 is TGCGCCAGCAGCCAAGGTGGAGGGGGGGCCCCAGATACGCAGTATTTT.

This chain connects TRBV9 to TRBJ2-7; TRBD2 aligns across 8 bases. Germline CDR1 and CDR2: SGDLS and YYNGEE. This CDR3 comprises 14 residues. V dropped 4 bases and J dropped 4; count of bases not matched to a gene: 7. The CDR3, as DNA: TGTGCCAGCAGCATCACGGGACTAGGTTACGAGCAGTACTTC. Translation gives CASSITGLGYEQYF.

The chain employs TRBV29-1 and TRBJ1-1, with D hard to call. The V and J ends lost 8 bases and 1 base respectively, with 8 bases between them. Germline V gene data show CDR1 as SQVTM and CDR2 as ANQGSEA. CDR3 length: 11 amino acids. The CDR3 DNA follows: TGCAGCTCATCATGGAACACTGAAGCTTTCTTT. It translates to CSSSWNTEAFF.

This clone occurred once. The chain joins TRBV28 to TRBJ1-5; TRBD1 might be the D (6 bases). V lost 5 bases and J 4 bases, leaving 12 bases between the germline ends. The CDR3 contains 14 residues. Germline V gene data show CDR1 as MDHEN and CDR2 as SYDVKM. The CDR3 loop reads CASSPRTANQPQHF. CDR3 DNA sequence: TGTGCCAGCAGTCCGCGGACAGCGAATCAGCCCCAGCATTTT.

This rearrangement joins TRBV19 to TRBJ1-2; D is unclear. CDR1 LNHDA and CDR2 SQIVND come from the germline V gene (reference sequence). The CDR3 sequence is 14 residues long. The germline V and J ends were trimmed by 2 bases and 4 bases, with 11 bases remaining between them. CDR3 loop: CASSIRASFYGYTF. The CDR3 nucleotides are TGTGCCAGTAGTATACGAGCGAGTTTCTATGGCTACACCTTC.

The J gene is TRBJ2-7, the V gene TRBV15; weak D call: TRBD2 (5 bases). Germline V lookup: CDR1 LNHNV, CDR2 YYDKDF (reference sequence). V gave up 3 bases and J gave up 2 bases, with 14 bases separating them. The CDR3 length is 15 residues. CDR3 protein: CATSREALDPYEQYF. In DNA, the CDR3 is TGTGCCACCAGCAGGGAGGCTCTCGACCCCTACGAGCAGTACTTC.

This chain joins TRBV9 and TRBJ2-7; 8 bases are shared with TRBD1. The CDR3 contains 18 residues. Germline CDR1 SGDLS, CDR2 YYNGEE. V shed 5 bases and J 1 base; nucleotides not matched to a gene: 17. CDR3 nucleotide sequence: TGTGCCAGCAGTGATAACCTCGGAAACAGGGGGTCTTCCTACGAGCAGTACTTC. This codes for CASSDNLGNRGSSYEQYF.

V gene TRBV7-2 combines with J gene TRBJ1-1, with 7 bases lining up with TRBD1. Germline values: CDR1 SGHTA, CDR2 FQGNSA. The CDR3 extends over 14 amino acids. The V gene end was trimmed by 9 bases and the J gene end by 1 base; junction bases not matched to a gene: 8. The CDR3 loop is CASGLRDRNTEAFF. CDR3 nucleotide sequence: TGTGCCAGTGGGTTAAGGGACAGGAACACTGAAGCTTTCTTT.

The CDR3 loop reads CASSLIIGTASYNEQFF. The CDR3 DNA reads as TGTGCCAGCAGCTTAATAATAGGGACAGCCTCCTACAATGAGCAGTTCTTC. J is TRBJ2-1 and V is TRBV5-4; 7 bases are a match to TRBD1. The CDR3 totals 17 residues. Germline trimming cut 2 bases from V and 0 bases from J; bases unmatched to any gene: 8. In germline, CDR1 is SGHNT, CDR2 YYREEE (reference sequence).